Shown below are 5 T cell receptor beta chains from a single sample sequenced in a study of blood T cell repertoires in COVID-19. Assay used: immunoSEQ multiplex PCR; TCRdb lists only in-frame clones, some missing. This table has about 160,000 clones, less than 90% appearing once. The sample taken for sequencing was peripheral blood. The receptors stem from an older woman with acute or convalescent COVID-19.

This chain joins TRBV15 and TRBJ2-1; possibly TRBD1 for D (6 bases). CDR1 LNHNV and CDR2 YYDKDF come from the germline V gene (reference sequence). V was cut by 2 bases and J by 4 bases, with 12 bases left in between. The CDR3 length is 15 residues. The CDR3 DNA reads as TGTGCCACCAGCAGATCTTCCGGGACATACAATGAGCAGTTCTTC. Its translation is CATSRSSGTYNEQFF.

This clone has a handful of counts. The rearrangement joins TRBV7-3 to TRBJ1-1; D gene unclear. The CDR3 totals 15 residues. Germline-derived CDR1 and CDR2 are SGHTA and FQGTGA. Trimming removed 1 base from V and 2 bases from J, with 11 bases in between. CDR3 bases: TGTGCCAGCAGCTTAATCGGGGATCGAAACACTGAAGCTTTCTTT. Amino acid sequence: CASSLIGDRNTEAFF.

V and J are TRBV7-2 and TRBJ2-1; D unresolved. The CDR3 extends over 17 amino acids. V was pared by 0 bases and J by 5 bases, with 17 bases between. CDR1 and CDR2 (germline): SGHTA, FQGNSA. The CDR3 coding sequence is TGTGCCAGCAGCTTAGCTCGCCGCAGAACCAGAAACAATGAGCAGTTCTTC. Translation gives CASSLARRRTRNNEQFF.

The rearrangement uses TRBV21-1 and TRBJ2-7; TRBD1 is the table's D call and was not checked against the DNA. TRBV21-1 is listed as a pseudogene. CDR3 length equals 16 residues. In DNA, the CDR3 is TGTGCCAGCAGCACTCCCGGGGCAGGGGGCTACTACGAGCAGTACTTC. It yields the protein CASSTPGAGGYYEQYF.

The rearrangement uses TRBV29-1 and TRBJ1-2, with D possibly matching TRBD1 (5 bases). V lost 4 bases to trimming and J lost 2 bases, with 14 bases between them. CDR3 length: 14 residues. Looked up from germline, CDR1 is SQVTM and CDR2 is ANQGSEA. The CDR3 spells CSVAGDRQNYGYTF. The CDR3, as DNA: TGCAGCGTTGCCGGTGACAGACAGAACTATGGCTACACCTTC.